Listed here are 18 T cell receptor beta chains from one sample, sequenced in a study of regulatory T cells in long-lasting Graves disease. As to time point: persistent/refractory GD, antithyroid drugs over 5 years with positive TRAb. Researchers made the TCR library from RNA that was extracted from PBMCs. Arm-PCR of CDR3 regions and iRepertoire HTBI primers were used to build TCR beta libraries. TCRdb reprocessed the multiplex PCR reads with MiXCR, giving one entry per CDR3 protein. This sample has roughly 450,000 distinct CDR3 sequences, with about 20% found just once. The sequences come from peripheral blood mononuclear cells (PBMCs), collected when the disease was refractory, from a patient treated with antithyroid drugs. Receptor source: a female donor with Graves disease.

Note on this clonotype: Compared with germline, one end of the junction differs, possibly owing to a read error. The chain combines TRBV11-3 with TRBJ1-3, with D possibly matching TRBD1 (5 bases). The CDR3 totals 18 residues. Looked up from germline, CDR1 is SGHNT and CDR2 is YENEEA. This chain's CDR3 is CASSSGTSRTLSGNTIYF. The DNA of the CDR3 is TGTGCCAGCAGCTCCGGGACCTCGAGGACACTCTCTGGAAATACCATATATTTT.

Of note for this clonotype: A read error may be the cause here, since a much bigger clone is one base away. The chain links TRBV20-1 to TRBJ2-4, with 10 nucleotides matching TRBD1. Trimming cost V 5 bases and J 5 bases; bases outside gene matches: 6. Germline-derived CDR1 and CDR2 are DFQATT and SNEGSKA (reference sequence). The CDR3 sequence is 14 residues long. CDR3 sequence reads: CSAAAGTGENIQYF. CDR3 DNA: TGCAGTGCTGCCGCCGGGACAGGGGAAAACATTCAGTACTTC.

CDR3 amino acids: CASSINSEIEQYF. For the CDR3, the DNA is TGTGCCAGTAGTATTAACAGCGAAATCGAGCAGTACTTC. The chain employs TRBV19 and TRBJ2-7; D call uncertain. The V end was cut by 3 bases, the J end by 6 bases, with 12 bases between. The germline CDR1 and CDR2 sequences are LNHDA and SQIVND (reference sequence). This CDR3 spans 13 amino acids.

The gene calls are TRBV11-2 and TRBJ2-7; 11 bases are shared with TRBD2. This CDR3 is built from 17 residues. Per germline, CDR1 SGHAT and CDR2 FQNNGV. The trim removed 4 bases at V and 0 bases at J, leaving 8 bases unmatched. The CDR3 loop reads CASSSVAGGPSSYEQYF. Written as DNA, the CDR3 is TGTGCCAGCAGCTCTGTAGCGGGAGGGCCCTCCTCCTACGAGCAGTACTTC.

This clonotype was seen a handful of times. The CDR3 bases are TGCAGTGCTCGGACTAGCGGACGGGAGACCCAGTACTTC. Protein product: CSARTSGRETQYF. The chain carries TRBV20-1 and TRBJ2-5; TRBD2 matches 10 bases. The CDR3 length is 13 residues. Unmatched junction bases numbered 5, after V lost 5 bases and J lost 5 bases. Germline CDR1 and CDR2: DFQATT and SNEGSKA (reference sequence).

This clonotype has ten or more counts. This chain connects TRBV19 to TRBJ1-2, with D unresolved. With 6 bases removed from V and 4 bases from J, the gap between germline ends came to 3 bases. In germline, CDR1 is LNHDA, CDR2 SQIVND (reference sequence). The CDR3 extends over 10 amino acids. As DNA, the CDR3 is TGTGCCAGTAGCGCCTATGGCTACACCTTC. As protein: CASSAYGYTF.

This clonotype was detected a few times. The chain couples TRBV7-2 to TRBJ2-2, with 8 bases identical to TRBD2. V lost 4 bases, J lost 7 bases, and 14 bases stayed unmatched. The CDR3 totals 17 residues. CDR1 and CDR2 from the germline V gene are SGHTA and FQGNSA. The CDR3, as DNA: TGTGCCAGCAGCTCCCGGGGGGGGCGTGTTAGCGGCGGGGAGCTGTTTTTT. Translating gives CASSSRGGRVSGGELFF.

This clonotype has a handful of counts. The J gene is TRBJ1-5, the V gene TRBV13, with TRBD1 as a possible D gene (5 bases). V lost 4 bases and J 3 bases, leaving 10 bases between the germline ends. Germline CDR1 reads PRHDT; CDR2 reads FYEKMQ (reference sequence). This CDR3 spans 14 amino acids. CDR3 nucleotide sequence: TGTGCCAGCAGCTCCCGACAGTACAATCAGCCCCAGCATTTT. Translated, it gives CASSSRQYNQPQHF.

This clonotype was seen repeatedly, ten times or more. V usage is TRBV28 and J usage is TRBJ1-6, with 10 bases that match TRBD1. The CDR3 sequence is 15 residues long. J gave up 4 bases and V 6 bases, and 3 bases lay outside the gene matches. Germline V CDR1 and CDR2: MDHEN, SYDVKM. CDR3: CASRRTGGYNSPLHF. Here the CDR3 DNA reads TGTGCCAGCAGGAGGACAGGGGGATATAATTCACCCCTCCACTTT.

This clonotype was counted between two and nine times. The CDR3 sequence: CASSPFGATNEKLFF. The CDR3 nucleotides read TGCGCCAGCAGCCCCTTCGGGGCAACTAATGAAAAACTGTTTTTT. The chain combines TRBV4-1 with TRBJ1-4; D call uncertain. The CDR3 has 15 amino acids. Germline values: CDR1 MGHRA, CDR2 YSYEKL. The ends were cut back, 4 bases at V and 0 bases at J, with 9 bases in the middle.

A few counts support this clonotype. The chain joins TRBV20-1 to TRBJ2-7, with D possibly being TRBD1 or TRBD2 (9 bases each). The CDR3 consists of 14 residues. Germline CDR1 DFQATT, CDR2 SNEGSKA (reference sequence). Trimming took 6 bases from V and 5 from J, leaving 20 bases between them. The CDR3 loop reads CSADRGGGGDEQYF. For the CDR3, the DNA is TGCAGTGCGGACAGGGGCGGGGGGGGAGACGAGCAGTACTTC.

This clonotype showed up just a few times. The V and J genes are TRBV20-1 and TRBJ2-2, with TRBD2 identical over 8 bases. Germline V lookup: CDR1 DFQATT, CDR2 SNEGSKA (reference sequence). V shed 6 bases and J 2 bases; nucleotides not matched to a gene: 11. This CDR3 comprises 16 residues. DNA for the CDR3: TGCAGTGCCAAAAAAGCGGGAGCCCTTAACACCGGGGAGCTGTTTTTT. This gives the protein CSAKKAGALNTGELFF.

A few counts support this clonotype. As DNA, the CDR3 is TGCGCCAGCAGCCCCTTCGAGGGGGAGAACACTGAAGCTTTCTTT. This gives the protein CASSPFEGENTEAFF. The chain recombines TRBV5-1 with TRBJ1-1, with a possible D match to TRBD1 (6 bases). The CDR3 has 15 residues. CDR1 SGHRS and CDR2 YFSETQ come from the germline V gene. With 4 bases removed from V and 1 base from J, the gap between germline ends came to 14 bases.

This clonotype came up many times. The J gene is TRBJ1-1, the V gene TRBV7-2; the D is unclear. CDR1 and CDR2 (germline): SGHTA, FQGNSA. V lost 1 base to trimming and J lost 8 bases, with 17 bases between them. The length of the CDR3 is 15 residues. The CDR3 loop reads CASSLGAWSTWEAFF. CDR3 nucleotides: TGTGCCAGCAGCTTAGGGGCGTGGTCGACATGGGAAGCTTTCTTT.

This clonotype occurred many times. This chain joins TRBV12-3 or TRBV12-4 and TRBJ2-7; 7 bases are a match to TRBD2. J was trimmed by 2 bases and V by 4 bases; bases with no gene match: 5. There are 14 residues in the CDR3. The CDR3: CASSSTGTTYEQYF. The CDR3 DNA is TGTGCCAGCAGTTCCACCGGGACTACCTACGAGCAGTACTTC.

This clonotype was observed many times. The chain employs TRBV5-6 and TRBJ2-7; TRBD1 agrees at 9 bases. Germline CDR1 reads SGHDT; CDR2 reads YYEEEE. V gave up 5 bases and J gave up 3 bases; unmatched junction bases: 6. This CDR3 contains 14 residues. CDR3 residues: CASSSGTGIYEQYF. In DNA, the CDR3 is TGTGCCAGCAGTTCCGGGACAGGGATCTACGAGCAGTACTTC. Complete variable domain (other parts from reference TRBV5-6 and TRBJ2-7): DAGVTQSPTHLIKTRGQQVTLRCSPKSGHDTVSWYQQALGQGPQFIFQYYEEEERQRGNFPDRFSGHQFPNYSSELNVNALLLGDSALYLCASSSGTGIYEQYFGPGTRLTVT.

The rearrangement links TRBV5-1 to TRBJ1-1; TRBD1 aligns across 10 bases. CDR1 is SGHRS and CDR2 is YFSETQ in the germline V gene. J gave up 4 bases and V 9 bases, and 6 bases lay outside the gene matches. This CDR3 comprises 13 residues. The CDR3 sequence is CATGTGVGTEAFF. As DNA, the CDR3 is TGCGCCACCGGGACAGGGGTAGGCACTGAAGCTTTCTTT.

This clonotype was detected many times. The chain combines TRBV28 with TRBJ1-5; TRBD1 might be the D (5 bases). V was clipped by 7 bases and J by 6 bases, with 13 bases between them. The V gene's germline CDR1 is MDHEN and CDR2 SYDVKM. The CDR3 has 13 amino acids. CDR3 nucleotides: TGTGCCAGCAACATTGGGGGTGGTCAGCCCCAGCATTTT. Its translation: CASNIGGGQPQHF.